The subject of this entry is one TCR beta chain. What it binds is not known. These data originate in a study of tissue T cells after allogeneic stem cell transplantation. Per germline, CDR1 MGHRA and CDR2 YSYEKL. V was pared by 1 base and J by 3 bases, with 7 bases between. The CDR3 totals 14 residues. TCRdb keeps only in-frame clones here, not all; method: immunoSEQ multiplex PCR. The sample lists about 4,700 clones, almost 70% occurring once. Whole-study results and caveats: Anatomically similar tissues had similar TCR repertoires within each patient.

The sequences come from duodenal tissue, collected at autopsy. The chain couples TRBV4-1 to TRBJ2-1; D call uncertain. This clonotype was obtained from a female patient between 18 and 50 years old with steroid-refractory graft-versus-host disease after an allogeneic stem cell transplant. Some T cells may arise from the graft donor. The DNA for the CDR3 is TGCGCCAGCAGCCAAGGAACACACTACAATGAGCAGTTCTTC. Protein product: CASSQGTHYNEQFF.